This TCR beta chain was sequenced during a study of PD-1 blockade in mismatch repair-deficient tumors. Overall study results and limits: Tumor-resident clones, often absent from pretreatment blood, expanded after pembrolizumab and then contracted.

A few counts support this clone. Its antigen remains unidentified. The CDR3 totals 13 residues. V was trimmed by 3 bases and J by 6 bases, leaving 13 bases between them. Germline V lookup: CDR1 SGHRS, CDR2 YFSETQ. Assay: immunoSEQ multiplex PCR; the TCRdb copy retains only in-frame clones and omits some. Counted here are 15,000 to 20,000 clones, around 82% occurring once; the ten biggest clones make up roughly 1.7%. This TCR was recovered from an adult with mismatch repair-deficient cancer. V and J are TRBV5-1 and TRBJ2-7, with D possibly being TRBD2 (5 bases). Sequenced material: PBMCs, taken roughly 23 weeks after starting pembrolizumab. CDR3: CASSSGSLGEQYF. In DNA, the CDR3 is TGCGCCAGCAGCTCGGGAAGCTTGGGCGAGCAGTACTTC.